Listed below are T cell receptor beta chains from one sample, sequenced in a study of T cells after yellow fever vaccination. TCRdb processed the 5' RACE reads anew with MiXCR; each CDR3 protein has one entry. The sample has around 600,000 distinct CDR3 sequences, 12% seen once. This specimen consisted of PBMCs, obtained on the day of the yellow fever booster vaccination. These receptors were obtained from a man aged 25-40 years who received the YFV17D yellow fever vaccine. Both conserved end residues are part of each CDR3. The D gene is left open where the match is weak. A row's size may be missing; if present it is once, few, many or a size class.

size	J	V	D	DNA	CDR3
few	TRBJ1-5	TRBV4-3	-	TGCGCCAGCAGCCAAGATCTGGTTCAGCCCCAGCATTTT	CASSQDLVQPQHF
-	TRBJ2-5	TRBV7-8	-	TGTGCCAGCAAGCTTTTCGGGATGTCGGAGACCCAGTACTTC	CASKLFGMSETQYF
-	TRBJ1-6	TRBV15	TRBD1	TGTGCCACCAGCAGAGAGGTGAAGGGGGCCTGGGCCCTCCACTTT	CATSREVKGAWALHF
few	TRBJ2-7	TRBV6-2/TRBV6-3	TRBD2	TGTGCCAGCAGTTCCATACTAGCGGGACCGATATACGAGCAGTACTTC	CASSSILAGPIYEQYF
-	TRBJ2-1	TRBV29-1	-	TGCAGCGTCCAATCGGGAGCCAACAATGAGCAGTTCTTC	CSVQSGANNEQFF
-	TRBJ1-6	TRBV28	-	TGTGCCAGCAAGTTGGACAGTTCCAATTCACCCCTCCACTTT	CASKLDSSNSPLHF
few	TRBJ1-6	TRBV9	-	TGTGCCAGCAGCGTAGAAAGCGACAGGAGCTATTCACCCCTCCACTTT	CASSVESDRSYSPLHF
few	TRBJ2-7	TRBV2	TRBD2	TGTGCCAGCAACGAGGGGACTAGGGAGCAGTACTTC	CASNEGTREQYF
few	TRBJ1-5	TRBV20-1	-	TGCAGTGCTTCTATGGGGGGAAACAATCAGCCCCAGCATTTT	CSASMGGNNQPQHF
many	TRBJ2-7	TRBV7-9	-	TGTGCCAGCAGCCGTGGGCCAGAGCAGTACTTC	CASSRGPEQYF
many	TRBJ2-7	TRBV24-1	TRBD1	TGTGCCACCGCTTCCCGGGACAGTGCCTACGAGCAGTACTTC	CATASRDSAYEQYF
-	TRBJ2-7	TRBV6-1	TRBD1	TGTGCCAGCAGTCGGTGGACAGGGAGTTCCTCCTACGAGCAGTACTTC	CASSRWTGSSSYEQYF
-	TRBJ1-1	TRBV12-3/TRBV12-4	TRBD1	TGTGCCAGCAGTTTGGACAGGCGTGGGGGGGCTTTCTTT	CASSLDRRGGAFF
-	TRBJ2-1	TRBV5-1	TRBD2	TGCGCCAGCAGCTTGCCGAGCGGGAGAGGTCTTACGAATGAGCAGTTCTTC	CASSLPSGRGLTNEQFF
few	TRBJ2-7	TRBV29-1	-	TGCAGCGTTGACGACGGACCCTACGAGCAGTACTTC	CSVDDGPYEQYF
many	TRBJ2-7	TRBV10-3	-	TGTGCCACATCAGAGCCGTACGAGCAGTACTTC	CATSEPYEQYF
-	TRBJ2-2	TRBV12-3/TRBV12-4	TRBD2	TGTGCCAGCAGAAAAGCGGGAGTCTACACCGGGGAGCTGTTTTTT	CASRKAGVYTGELFF
-	TRBJ2-3	TRBV7-9	TRBD2	TGTGCCAGCAGCTTAGCGCTACTAGCGGGATCCACAGATACGCAGTATTTT	CASSLALLAGSTDTQYF
few	TRBJ1-5	TRBV7-2	TRBD1	TGTGCCAGCAGCCGTACAGGGGAGGGACAGCCCCAGCATTTT	CASSRTGEGQPQHF
-	TRBJ2-5	TRBV9	TRBD2	TGTGCCAGCAGCGTAGCTGGGGGACTAGCGGGAGAGACCCAGTACTTC	CASSVAGGLAGETQYF
few	TRBJ2-7	TRBV10-3	-	TGTGCCATCAGTGAGTCGATCTACGAGCAGTACTTC	CAISESIYEQYF
-	TRBJ2-7	TRBV20-1	-	TGCAGTGCTAGAGATCTGTCAGGGGCTTCCGAGCAGTACTTC	CSARDLSGASEQYF
few	TRBJ2-2	TRBV6-5	TRBD2	TGTGCCAGCAGTTACCCGGGACTAGCGGGAAACACCGGGGAGCTGTTTTTT	CASSYPGLAGNTGELFF
-	TRBJ2-5	TRBV5-6	TRBD2	TGTGCCAGCACCGGGGGGTGGGGCTCCCGGGAGACCCAGTACTTC	CASTGGWGSRETQYF
many	TRBJ2-2	TRBV29-1	-	TGCAGCGTTTACATAGCGGACCGCGGCGCCGGGGAGCTGTTTTTT	CSVYIADRGAGELFF
few	TRBJ2-1	TRBV20-1	TRBD1	TGCAGTGCTAGTTGGCAGGGGGTCGGAAATGAGCAGTTCTTC	CSASWQGVGNEQFF
few	TRBJ1-2	TRBV29-1	-	TGCAGCTTTCGGCGGGACCCCTATGGCTACACCTTC	CSFRRDPYGYTF
-	TRBJ2-5	TRBV7-8	-	TGTGCCAGCACCCAGGGAGTAGCAGAGACCCAGTACTTC	CASTQGVAETQYF
-	TRBJ1-6	TRBV7-2	-	TGTGCCAGCAGCTTAGTGACGACTACAAATTCACCCCTCCACTTT	CASSLVTTTNSPLHF